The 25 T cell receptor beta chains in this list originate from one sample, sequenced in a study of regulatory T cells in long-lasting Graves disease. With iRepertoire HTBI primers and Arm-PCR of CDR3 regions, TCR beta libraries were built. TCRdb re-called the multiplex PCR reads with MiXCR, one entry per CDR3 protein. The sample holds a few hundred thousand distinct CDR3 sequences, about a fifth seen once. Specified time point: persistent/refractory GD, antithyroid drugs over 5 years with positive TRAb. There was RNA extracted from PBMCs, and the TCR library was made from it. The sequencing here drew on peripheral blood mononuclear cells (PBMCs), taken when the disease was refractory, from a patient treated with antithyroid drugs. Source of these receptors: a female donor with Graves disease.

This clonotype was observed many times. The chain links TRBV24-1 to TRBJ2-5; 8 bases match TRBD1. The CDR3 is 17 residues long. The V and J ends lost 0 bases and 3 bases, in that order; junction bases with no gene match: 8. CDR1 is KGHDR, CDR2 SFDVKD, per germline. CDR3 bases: TGTGCCACCAGTGATTTGAGGGATCCGGGACAGGAAGAGACCCAGTACTTC. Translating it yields CATSDLRDPGQEETQYF.

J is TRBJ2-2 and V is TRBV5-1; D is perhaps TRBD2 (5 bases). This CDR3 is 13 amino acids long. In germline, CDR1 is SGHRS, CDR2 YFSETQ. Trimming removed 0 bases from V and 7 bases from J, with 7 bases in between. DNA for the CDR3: TGCGCCAGCAGCTTGGCCGAGGGCGGGGAGCTGTTTTTT. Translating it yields CASSLAEGGELFF.

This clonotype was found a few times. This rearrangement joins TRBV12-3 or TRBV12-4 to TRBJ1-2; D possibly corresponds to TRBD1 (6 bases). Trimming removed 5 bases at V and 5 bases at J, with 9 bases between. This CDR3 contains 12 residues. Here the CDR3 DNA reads TGTGCCAGCAGTGGACAGATATATGGCTACACCTTC. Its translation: CASSGQIYGYTF.

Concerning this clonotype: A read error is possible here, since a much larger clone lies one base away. CDR3 residues: CASSYSKGFPEQFF. Here the CDR3 DNA reads TGTGCCAGCAGTTACTCGAAGGGGTTTCCGGAACAATTTTTT. The chain recombines TRBV6-2 or TRBV6-3 with TRBJ1-4; maybe TRBD1 (5 bases). V was clipped by 0 bases and J by 17 bases, with 19 bases between them. The CDR3 is 14 amino acids. CDR1 and CDR2 (germline): MNHEY, SVGEGT.

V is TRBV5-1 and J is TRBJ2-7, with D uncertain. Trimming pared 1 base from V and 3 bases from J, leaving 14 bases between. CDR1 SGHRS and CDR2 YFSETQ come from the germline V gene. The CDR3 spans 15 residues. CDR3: CASSLSGVGLYEQYF. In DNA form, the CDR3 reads TGCGCCAGCAGCTTGTCGGGTGTCGGTCTCTACGAGCAGTACTTC.

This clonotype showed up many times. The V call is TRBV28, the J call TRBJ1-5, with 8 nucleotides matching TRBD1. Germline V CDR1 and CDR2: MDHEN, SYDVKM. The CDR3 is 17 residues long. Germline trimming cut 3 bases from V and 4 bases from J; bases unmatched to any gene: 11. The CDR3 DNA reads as TGTGCCAGCAGTTTCCCTTTACAGGGGGAAGGGAATCAGCCCCAGCATTTT. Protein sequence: CASSFPLQGEGNQPQHF.

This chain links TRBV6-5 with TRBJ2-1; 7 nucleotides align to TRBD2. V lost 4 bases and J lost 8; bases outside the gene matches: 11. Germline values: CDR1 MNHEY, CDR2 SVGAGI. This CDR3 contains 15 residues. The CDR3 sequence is CASSSPGLPVDEQFF. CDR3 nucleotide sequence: TGTGCCAGCAGTTCCCCGGGACTACCAGTGGATGAGCAGTTCTTC.

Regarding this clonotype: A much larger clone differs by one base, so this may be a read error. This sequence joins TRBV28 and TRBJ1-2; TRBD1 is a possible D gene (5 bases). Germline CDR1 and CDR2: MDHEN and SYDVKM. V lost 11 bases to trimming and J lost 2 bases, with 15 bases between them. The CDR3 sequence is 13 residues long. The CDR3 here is CAVPHRGNYGYTF. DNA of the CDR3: TGTGCCGTCCCTCACCGGGGCAACTATGGCTACACCTTC.

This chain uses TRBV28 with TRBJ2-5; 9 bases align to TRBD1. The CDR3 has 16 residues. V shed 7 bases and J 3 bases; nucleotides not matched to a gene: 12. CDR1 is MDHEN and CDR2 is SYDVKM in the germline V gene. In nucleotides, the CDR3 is TGTGCCAGCAACCATCACCGGGACAGGGTGGAAGAGACCCAGTACTTC. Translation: CASNHHRDRVEETQYF.

The CDR3 protein is CSVGTDNEQFF. Written as DNA, the CDR3 is TGCAGCGTTGGGACGGACAATGAGCAGTTCTTC. The chain links TRBV29-1 to TRBJ2-1; no clear D. Per the germline V gene, CDR1 is SQVTM and CDR2 is ANQGSEA. This CDR3 has 11 amino acids. The germline V and J ends were trimmed by 4 bases and 5 bases, with 6 bases remaining between them.

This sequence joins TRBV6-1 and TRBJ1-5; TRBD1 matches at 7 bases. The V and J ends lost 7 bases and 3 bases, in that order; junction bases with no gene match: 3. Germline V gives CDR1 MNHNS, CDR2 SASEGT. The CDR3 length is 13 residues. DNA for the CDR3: TGTGCCAGCAAGGACAGGCACAATCAGCCCCAGCATTTT. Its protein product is CASKDRHNQPQHF.

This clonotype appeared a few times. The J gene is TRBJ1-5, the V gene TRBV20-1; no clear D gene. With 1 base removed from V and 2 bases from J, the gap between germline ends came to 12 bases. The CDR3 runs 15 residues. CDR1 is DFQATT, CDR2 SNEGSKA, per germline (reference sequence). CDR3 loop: CSARGSTGGNQPQHF. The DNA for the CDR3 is TGCAGTGCTAGAGGCAGCACCGGAGGCAATCAGCCCCAGCATTTT.

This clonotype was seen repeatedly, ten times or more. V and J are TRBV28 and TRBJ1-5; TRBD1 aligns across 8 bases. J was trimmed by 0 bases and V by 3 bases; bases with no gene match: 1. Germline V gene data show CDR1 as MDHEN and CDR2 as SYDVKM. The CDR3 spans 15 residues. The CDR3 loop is CASSFTGGSNQPQHF. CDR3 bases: TGTGCCAGCAGTTTTACAGGGGGTAGCAATCAGCCCCAGCATTTT.

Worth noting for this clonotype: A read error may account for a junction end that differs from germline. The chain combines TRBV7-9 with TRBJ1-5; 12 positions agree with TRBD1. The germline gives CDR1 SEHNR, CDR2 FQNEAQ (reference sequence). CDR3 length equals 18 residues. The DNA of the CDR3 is TGTGCCAGCCGCTTAGCCGGGACAGGGGGCTATAGCAATCAGCCCCAGCATTTT. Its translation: CASRLAGTGGYSNQPQHF.

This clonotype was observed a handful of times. The CDR3 reads CASSIASGVQPQHF. CDR3 bases: TGTGCCAGTAGTATCGCCTCAGGGGTTCAGCCCCAGCATTTT. This chain uses TRBV19 with TRBJ1-5, with a possible D match to TRBD1 (6 bases). The germline gives CDR1 LNHDA, CDR2 SQIVND (reference sequence). CDR3 length equals 14 residues. V lost 3 bases, J lost 6 bases, and 12 bases lay in between.

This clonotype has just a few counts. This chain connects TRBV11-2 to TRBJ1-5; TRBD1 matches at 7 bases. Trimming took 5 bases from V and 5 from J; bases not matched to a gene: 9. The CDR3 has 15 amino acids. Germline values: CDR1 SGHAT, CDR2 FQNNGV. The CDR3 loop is CASSALTGTDQPQHF. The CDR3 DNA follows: TGTGCCAGCAGCGCCCTGACAGGGACCGATCAGCCCCAGCATTTT. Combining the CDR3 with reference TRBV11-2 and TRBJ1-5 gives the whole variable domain EAGVAQSPRYKIIEKRQSVAFWCNPISGHATLYWYQQILGQGPKLLIQFQNNGVVDDSQLPKDRFSAERLKGVDSTLKIQPAKLEDSAVYLCASSALTGTDQPQHFGDGTRLSIL.

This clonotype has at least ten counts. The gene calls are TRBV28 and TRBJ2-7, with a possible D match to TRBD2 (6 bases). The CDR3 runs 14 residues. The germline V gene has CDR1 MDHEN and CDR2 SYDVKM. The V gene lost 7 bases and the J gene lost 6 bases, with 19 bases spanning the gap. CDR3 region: CASTSYTGVVEQYF. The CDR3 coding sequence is TGTGCCAGCACCTCCTATACGGGGGTGGTCGAGCAGTACTTC.

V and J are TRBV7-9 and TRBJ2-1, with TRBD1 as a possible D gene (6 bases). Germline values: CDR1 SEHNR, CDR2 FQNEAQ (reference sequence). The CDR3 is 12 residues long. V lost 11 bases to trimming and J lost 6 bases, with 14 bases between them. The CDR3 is CAGLGASNEQFF. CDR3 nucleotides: TGTGCCGGTCTGGGGGCTTCCAATGAGCAGTTCTTC.

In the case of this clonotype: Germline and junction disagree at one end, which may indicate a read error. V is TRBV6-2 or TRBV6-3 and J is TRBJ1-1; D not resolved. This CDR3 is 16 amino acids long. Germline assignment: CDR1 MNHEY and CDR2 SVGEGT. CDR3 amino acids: CASSYSNSPGGTEASF. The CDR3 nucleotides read TGTGCCAGCAGTTACTCGAACTCGCCCGGCGGTACTGAAGCTTCCTTT.

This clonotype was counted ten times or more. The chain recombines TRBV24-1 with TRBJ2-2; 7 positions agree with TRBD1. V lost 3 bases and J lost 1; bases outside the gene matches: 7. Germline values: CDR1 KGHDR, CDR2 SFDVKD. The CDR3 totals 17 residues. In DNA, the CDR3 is TGTGCCACCAGTGATGTCCGGGACAGCCAGAACACCGGGGAGCTGTTTTTT. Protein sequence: CATSDVRDSQNTGELFF.

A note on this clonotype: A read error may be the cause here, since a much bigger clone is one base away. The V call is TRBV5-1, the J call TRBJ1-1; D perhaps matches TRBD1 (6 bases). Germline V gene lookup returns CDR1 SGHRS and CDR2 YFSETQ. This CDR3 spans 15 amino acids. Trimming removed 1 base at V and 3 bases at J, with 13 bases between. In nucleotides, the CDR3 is TGCGCCAGCAGCTTGATGGCAAGGGGGGACACTGAAGCTTTCTTT. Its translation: CASSLMARGDTEAFF.

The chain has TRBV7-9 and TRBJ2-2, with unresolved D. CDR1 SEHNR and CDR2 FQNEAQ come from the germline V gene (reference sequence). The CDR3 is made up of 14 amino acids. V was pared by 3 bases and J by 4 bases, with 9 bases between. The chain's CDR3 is CASSFPDGTGELFF. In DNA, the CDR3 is TGTGCCAGCAGCTTCCCGGACGGCACCGGGGAGCTGTTTTTT.

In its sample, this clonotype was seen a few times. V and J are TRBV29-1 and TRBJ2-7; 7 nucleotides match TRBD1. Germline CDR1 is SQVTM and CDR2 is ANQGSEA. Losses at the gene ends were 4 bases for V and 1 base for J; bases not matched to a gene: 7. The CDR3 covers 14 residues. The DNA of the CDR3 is TGCAGCGTTGGGGCCAGGGGGAATTCCTACGAGCAGTACTTC. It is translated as CSVGARGNSYEQYF.

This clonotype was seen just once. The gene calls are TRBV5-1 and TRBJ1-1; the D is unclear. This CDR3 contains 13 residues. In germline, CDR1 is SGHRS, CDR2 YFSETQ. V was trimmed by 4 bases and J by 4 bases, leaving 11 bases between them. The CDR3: CASSSGSLTEAFF. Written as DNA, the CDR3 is TGCGCCAGCAGCAGTGGTTCCCTCACTGAAGCTTTCTTT.

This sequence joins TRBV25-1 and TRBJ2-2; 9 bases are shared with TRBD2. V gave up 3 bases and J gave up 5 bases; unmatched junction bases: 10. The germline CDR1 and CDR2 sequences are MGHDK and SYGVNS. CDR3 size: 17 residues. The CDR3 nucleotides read TGTGCCAGCAGTGAGCGGGGGGGATTGCGTAGGACCGGGGAGCTGTTTTTT. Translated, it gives CASSERGGLRRTGELFF.